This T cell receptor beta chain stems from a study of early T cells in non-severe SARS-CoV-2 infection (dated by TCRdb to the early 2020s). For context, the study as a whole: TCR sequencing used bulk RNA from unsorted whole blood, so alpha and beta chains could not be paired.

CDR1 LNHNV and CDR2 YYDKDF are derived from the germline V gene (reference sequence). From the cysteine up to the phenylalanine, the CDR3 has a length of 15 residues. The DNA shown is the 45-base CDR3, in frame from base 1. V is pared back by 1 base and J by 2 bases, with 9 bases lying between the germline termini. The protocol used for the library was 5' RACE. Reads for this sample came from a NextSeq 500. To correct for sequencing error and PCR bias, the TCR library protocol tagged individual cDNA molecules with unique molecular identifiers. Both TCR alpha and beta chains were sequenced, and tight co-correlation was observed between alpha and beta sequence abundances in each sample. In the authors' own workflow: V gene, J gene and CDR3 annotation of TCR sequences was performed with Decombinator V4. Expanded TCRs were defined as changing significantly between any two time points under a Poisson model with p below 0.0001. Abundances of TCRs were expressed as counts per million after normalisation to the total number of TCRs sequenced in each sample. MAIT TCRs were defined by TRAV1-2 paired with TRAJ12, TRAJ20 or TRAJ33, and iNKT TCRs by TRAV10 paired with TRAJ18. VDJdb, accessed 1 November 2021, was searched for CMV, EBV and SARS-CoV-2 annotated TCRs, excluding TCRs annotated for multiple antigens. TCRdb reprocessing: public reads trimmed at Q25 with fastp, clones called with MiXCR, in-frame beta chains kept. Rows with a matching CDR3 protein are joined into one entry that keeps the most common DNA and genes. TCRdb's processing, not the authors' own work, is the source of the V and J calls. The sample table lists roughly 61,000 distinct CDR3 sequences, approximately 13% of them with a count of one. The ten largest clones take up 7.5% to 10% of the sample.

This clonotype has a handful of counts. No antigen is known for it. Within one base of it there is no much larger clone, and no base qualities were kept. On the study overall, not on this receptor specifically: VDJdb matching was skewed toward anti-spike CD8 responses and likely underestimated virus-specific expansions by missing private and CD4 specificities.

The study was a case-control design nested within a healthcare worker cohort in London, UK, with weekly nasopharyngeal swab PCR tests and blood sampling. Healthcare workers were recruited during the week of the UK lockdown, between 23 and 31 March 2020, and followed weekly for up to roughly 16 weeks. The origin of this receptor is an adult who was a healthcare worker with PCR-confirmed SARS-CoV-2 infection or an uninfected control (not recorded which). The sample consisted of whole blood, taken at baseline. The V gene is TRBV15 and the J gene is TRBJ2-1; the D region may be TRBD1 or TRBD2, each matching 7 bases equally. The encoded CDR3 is CATSRAGGAYNEQFF. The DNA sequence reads TGTGCCACCAGCAGAGCAGGGGGGGCCTACAATGAGCAGTTCTTC.